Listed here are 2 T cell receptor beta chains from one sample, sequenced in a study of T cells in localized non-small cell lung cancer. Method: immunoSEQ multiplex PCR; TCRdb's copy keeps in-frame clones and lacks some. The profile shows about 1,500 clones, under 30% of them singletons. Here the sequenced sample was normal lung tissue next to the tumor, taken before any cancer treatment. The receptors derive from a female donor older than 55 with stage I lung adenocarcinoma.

The CDR3: CASSPFSRPKETQYF. In DNA, the CDR3 is TGTGCCAGTAGTCCCTTTAGCAGGCCGAAAGAGACCCAGTACTTC. The gene calls are TRBV19 and TRBJ2-5; D call uncertain. Trimming left V 5 bases short and J 3 bases short, with 16 bases between. Germline V lookup: CDR1 LNHDA, CDR2 SQIVND (reference sequence). This CDR3 spans 15 amino acids. Drawing the rest from reference TRBV19 and TRBJ2-5, the complete variable domain is DGGITQSPKYLFRKEGQNVTLSCEQNLNHDAMYWYRQDPGQGLRLIYYSQIVNDFQKGDIAEGYSVSREKKESFPLTVTSAQKNPTAFYLCASSPFSRPKETQYFGPGTRLLVL.

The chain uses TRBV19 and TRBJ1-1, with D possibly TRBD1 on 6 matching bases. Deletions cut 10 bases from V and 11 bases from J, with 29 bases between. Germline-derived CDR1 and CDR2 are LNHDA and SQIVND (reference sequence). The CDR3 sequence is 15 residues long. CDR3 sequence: CATKYTSRGAESAFF. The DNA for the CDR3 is TGTGCCACCAAGTATACCTCTCGGGGGGCCGAAAGTGCTTTCTTT.